This section outlines one TCR beta chain sequence together with its context. Its antigen remains unidentified. The CDR3 is 15 residues long. The V gene lost 3 bases and the J gene lost 6 bases, with 16 bases spanning the gap. Looked up from germline, CDR1 is LNHDA and CDR2 is SQIVND (reference sequence). It was with 60 Vbeta and 13 Jbeta primers that the PCR ran. Repertoires were generated with immunoSEQ multiplex PCR, while TCRdb's copy carries only in-frame clones and drops some. The repertoire consists of 100,000 to 150,000 clones, with about 79% occurring once and the leading ten covering roughly 3.5%. The data were obtained in a study of cytomegalovirus exposure and HLA in healthy donors. For the study at large: An earlier analysis identified more than 90 million unique TCR beta sequences in some 170 million T cells.

Findings and limits, study-wide: A later analysis found common viral pathogens apparently linked to several of the most significant clusters. Later work found most CMV-associated TCR beta chains apparently HLA-restricted.

Sequencing was carried out using PBMCs. The source of this sequence is a woman between 45 and 60 years old in good health and CMV-seronegative. V and J are TRBV19 and TRBJ2-3; D might be TRBD2 (6 bases). The CDR3 coding sequence is TGTGCCAGTAGTATCGGTGGGAGGCCGGTGGATACGCAGTATTTT. Protein product: CASSIGGRPVDTQYF.